The entry that follows covers one T cell receptor beta chain sequence. Its antigen remains unidentified. The data derive from a study of cytomegalovirus exposure and HLA in healthy donors. Study observations and caveats: Many donors carried some public TCRs, although rarity characterized most TCR sequences. According to reports, the classifier identified cytomegalovirus status with high specificity and sensitivity.

60 Vbeta and 13 Jbeta primers were used in PCR. Clones were read by immunoSEQ multiplex PCR, and TCRdb kept only the in-frame ones, dropping some. This table lists over 60,000 clones. The CDR3 sequence is 13 residues long. V lost 3 bases and J lost 2, with 5 bases in between. Germline assignment: CDR1 KGHSH and CDR2 LQKENI. The rearrangement links TRBV18 to TRBJ1-5; D is undetermined. The TCR originated in a female donor in good health and CMV-seropositive. The sample was PBMCs. CDR3 bases: TGTGCCAGCTCACCCACAGGCAATCAGCCCCAGCATTTT. It translates to CASSPTGNQPQHF.